This T cell receptor beta chain was sequenced for a study of T cell responses to AZD1222 COVID-19 vaccine. Germline assignment: CDR1 MNHEY and CDR2 SMNVEV (reference sequence). Germline trimming cut 6 bases from V and 5 bases from J; bases unmatched to any gene: 6. This CDR3 spans 13 amino acids. The method was immunoSEQ multiplex PCR; TCRdb's version includes in-frame clones alone and lacks a portion of them. The sample holds about 76,000 clones, around three quarters seen once. This receptor was obtained from an adult who received the MenACWY meningococcal vaccine as a control. The sequenced sample was peripheral blood, obtained 28 days after the second dose of the MenACWY control vaccine. The chain combines TRBV27 with TRBJ2-7, with 8 bases aligning to TRBD1. The CDR3 coding sequence is TGTGCCAGCAGGACCGGACAGGGCAACGAGCAGTACTTC. Amino acids: CASRTGQGNEQYF.